This TCR beta chain came from a study of molecular identifiers for immune sequencing clone quantification. The V and J ends lost 4 bases and 2 bases respectively, with 15 bases between them. Looked up from germline, CDR1 is SGHRS and CDR2 is YFSETQ. This CDR3 is 15 amino acids long. Via MiXCR, TCRdb re-called the PCR reads, giving one row per CDR3 protein. The table has more than 450,000 distinct CDR3 sequences, less than 30% seen once. The sample taken for sequencing was naive CD8+ T cells from blood, with Jurkat cell RNA spiked in. Subset described: FACS-sorted CD8+CD4-CCR7+CD45RA+ naive T cells. The sequence came from a human donor in good health. Some libraries in this study had Jurkat cell RNA spiked in. The chain joins TRBV5-1 to TRBJ1-1, with unresolved D. The CDR3 nucleotides read TGCGCCAGCAGCCCGTGGGTCTCGGAAAACACTGAAGCTTTCTTT. Translation: CASSPWVSENTEAFF. Based on the CDR3 plus reference TRBV5-1 and TRBJ1-1, the full variable domain is KAGVTQTPRYLIKTRGQQVTLSCSPISGHRSVSWYQQTPGQGLQFLFEYFSETQRNKGNFPGRFSGRQFSNSRSEMNVSTLELGDSALYLCASSPWVSENTEAFFGQGTRLTVV.